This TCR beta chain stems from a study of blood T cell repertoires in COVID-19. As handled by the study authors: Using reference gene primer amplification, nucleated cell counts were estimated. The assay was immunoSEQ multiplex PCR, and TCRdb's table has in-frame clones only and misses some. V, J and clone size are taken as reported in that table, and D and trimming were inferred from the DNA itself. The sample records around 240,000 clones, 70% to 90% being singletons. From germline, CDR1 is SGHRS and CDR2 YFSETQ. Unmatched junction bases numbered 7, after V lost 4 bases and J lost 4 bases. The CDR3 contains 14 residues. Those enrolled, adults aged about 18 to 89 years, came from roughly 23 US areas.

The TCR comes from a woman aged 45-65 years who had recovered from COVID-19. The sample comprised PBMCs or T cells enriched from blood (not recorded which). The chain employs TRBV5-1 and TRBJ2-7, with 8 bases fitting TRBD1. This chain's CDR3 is CASSLGQGWYEQYF. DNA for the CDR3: TGCGCCAGCAGCCTAGGACAGGGTTGGTACGAGCAGTACTTC.